This T cell receptor (beta chain) was sequenced during a study of CD8+ T cells in alopecia areata. Study details: Each day, treated patients took oral tofacitinib twice, at 5 to 10 mg per dose.

Treatment described: oral pan-JAK inhibitor, 5-10 mg twice daily. It was cDNA, reverse transcribed from extracted RNA, that served as the sequencing template. The assay was immunoSEQ multiplex PCR, and TCRdb's table has in-frame clones only and misses some. The profile shows about 140,000 clones, 80% to 90% of them singletons. Trimming stripped 2 bases from V and 4 bases from J, with 27 bases between. Germline V lookup: CDR1 MDHEN, CDR2 SYDVKM. The CDR3 totals 20 residues. J is TRBJ1-3 and V is TRBV28, with no clear D. The receptor comes from a human donor with alopecia areata. The input for sequencing was CD8+ T cells sorted from blood, taken at week 4, from a patient treated with tofacitinib. CDR3 residues: CASSLRTDLVGSLQGNTIYF. CDR3 nucleotides: TGTGCCAGCAGTTTACGTACCGACCTAGTGGGGTCTCTACAAGGAAACACCATATATTTT.